The clone carrying this T cell receptor beta chain was counted a single time. These data come from a study of blood T cell repertoires in COVID-19. About the study: Specimens from acute and convalescent COVID-19 originated in the United States, Italy and Spain. The cDNA or gDNA used as material had been derived from T cells, B-cell-depleted T cells, or PBMCs.

Method: immunoSEQ multiplex PCR; TCRdb's copy keeps in-frame clones and lacks some. The profile covers some 250,000 clones, with 80% to 90% appearing a single time and 5.7% taken by the ten largest. This CDR3 is 14 amino acids long. CDR1 is SGDLS and CDR2 is YYNGEE in the germline V gene. V shed 0 bases and J shed 4 bases, with 9 bases lying between them. V and J are TRBV9 and TRBJ2-3; D is perhaps TRBD1 (5 bases). Source material: peripheral blood. This clonotype was sampled from an elderly man with acute or convalescent COVID-19. In DNA, the CDR3 is TGTGCCAGCAGCGTAGTAGGGGCACCAGATACGCAGTATTTT. Translating gives CASSVVGAPDTQYF.